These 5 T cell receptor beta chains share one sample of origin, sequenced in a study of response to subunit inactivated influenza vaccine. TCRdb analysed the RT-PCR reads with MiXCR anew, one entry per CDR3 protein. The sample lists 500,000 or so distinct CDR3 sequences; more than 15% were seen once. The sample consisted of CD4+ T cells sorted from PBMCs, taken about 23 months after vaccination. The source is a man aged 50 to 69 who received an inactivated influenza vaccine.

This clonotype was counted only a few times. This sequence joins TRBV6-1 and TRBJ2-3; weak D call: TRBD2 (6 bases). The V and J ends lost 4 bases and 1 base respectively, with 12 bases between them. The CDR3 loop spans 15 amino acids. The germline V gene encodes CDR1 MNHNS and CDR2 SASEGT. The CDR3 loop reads CASSVRRGGTDTQYF. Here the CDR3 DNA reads TGTGCCAGCAGTGTCCGGCGGGGAGGCACAGATACGCAGTATTTT.

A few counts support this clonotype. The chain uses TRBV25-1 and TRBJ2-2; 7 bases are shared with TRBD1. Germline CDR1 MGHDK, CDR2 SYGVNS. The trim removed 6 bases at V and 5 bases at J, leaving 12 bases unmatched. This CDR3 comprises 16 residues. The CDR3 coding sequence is TGTGCCAGCAGCCGGTCGGGACAGTGGGCGACCGGGGAGCTGTTTTTT. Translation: CASSRSGQWATGELFF.

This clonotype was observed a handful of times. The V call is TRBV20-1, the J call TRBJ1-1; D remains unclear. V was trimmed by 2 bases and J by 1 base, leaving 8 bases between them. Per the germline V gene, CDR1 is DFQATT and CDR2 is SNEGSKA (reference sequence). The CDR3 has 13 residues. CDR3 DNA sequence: TGCAGTGCTAGACCTAGTGGGAACACTGAAGCTTTCTTT. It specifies CSARPSGNTEAFF.

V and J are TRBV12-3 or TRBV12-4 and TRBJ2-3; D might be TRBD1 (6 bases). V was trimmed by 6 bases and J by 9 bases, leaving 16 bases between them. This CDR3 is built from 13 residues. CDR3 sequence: CASSPLERGTQYF. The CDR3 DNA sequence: TGTGCCAGCAGCCCCCTAGAGAGGGGGACGCAGTATTTT.

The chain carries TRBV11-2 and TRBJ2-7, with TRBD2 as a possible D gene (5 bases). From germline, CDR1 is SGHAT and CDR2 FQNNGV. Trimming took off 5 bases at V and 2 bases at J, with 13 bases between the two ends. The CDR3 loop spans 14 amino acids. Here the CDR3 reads CASSTPGIAYEQYF. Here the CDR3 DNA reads TGTGCCAGCAGCACCCCCGGGATCGCCTACGAGCAGTACTTC.